Sequencing of this T cell receptor beta chain was carried out in a study of blood T cell repertoires in COVID-19. About the study: Sites across the United States, Italy and Spain contributed samples from acute and convalescent COVID-19. T cells, B-cell-depleted T cells, or PBMCs provided the cDNA or gDNA that served as material.

In the authors' workflow: The authors estimated nucleated cell counts from reference gene primer amplification. Only in-frame clones appear in the TCRdb table, and some are missing; sequencing was by immunoSEQ multiplex PCR. The V and J calls and clone size come from that table; D and trimming were worked out from the DNA. The sample contains 200,000 to 250,000 clones, over 80% of which appear only once. Germline V lookup: CDR1 WSHSY, CDR2 SAAADI. The CDR3 covers 14 residues. Losses at the gene ends were 2 bases for V and 10 bases for J; bases not matched to a gene: 5. The sequencing input was peripheral blood. This rearrangement joins TRBV10-2 to TRBJ1-6; 7 bases agree with TRBD1. The receptor was isolated from a man between 25 and 39 years old who had recovered from COVID-19. This CDR3 reads CASSEGQGGSPLHF. The DNA for the CDR3 is TGCGCCAGCAGTGAGGGGCAGGGGGGCTCACCCCTCCACTTT.